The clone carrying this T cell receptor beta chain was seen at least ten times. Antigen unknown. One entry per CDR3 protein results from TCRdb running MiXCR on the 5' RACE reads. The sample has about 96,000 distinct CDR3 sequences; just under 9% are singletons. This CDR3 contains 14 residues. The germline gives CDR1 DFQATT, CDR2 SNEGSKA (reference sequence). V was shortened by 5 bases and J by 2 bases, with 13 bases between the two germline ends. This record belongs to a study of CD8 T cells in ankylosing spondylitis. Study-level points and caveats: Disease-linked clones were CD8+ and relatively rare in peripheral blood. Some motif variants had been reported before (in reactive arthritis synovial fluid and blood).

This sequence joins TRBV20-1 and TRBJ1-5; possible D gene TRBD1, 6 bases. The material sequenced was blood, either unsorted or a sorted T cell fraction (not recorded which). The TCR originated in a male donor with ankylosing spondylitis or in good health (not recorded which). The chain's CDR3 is CSAGGATGNQPQHF. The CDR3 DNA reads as TGCAGTGCTGGGGGGGCTACGGGCAATCAGCCCCAGCATTTT.